These T cell receptor beta chains were read from a single sample in a study of T cell responses to AZD1222 COVID-19 vaccine. TCRdb's copy holds only in-frame clones and misses some; the assay was immunoSEQ multiplex PCR. The repertoire holds about 130,000 clones, with 80% to 90% as singletons. The sequenced sample was peripheral blood, obtained on day 0 of AZD1222 vaccination. These TCRs come from an adult in good health. The CDR3 runs from the conserved cysteine through the conserved F or W. Fields, in order: clone size, V gene, J gene, D gene, CDR3 DNA, CDR3 protein. The D gene is left open where the match is weak. The size of a clone is reported for some rows only, either as once, few or many, or as a class for expanded clones.

clone size: .; V gene: TRBV9; J gene: TRBJ1-3; D gene: .; CDR3 DNA: TGTGCCAGCAGCGTCGGGGGGGCTCGAAACACCATATATTTT; CDR3 protein: CASSVGGARNTIYF
clone size: .; V gene: TRBV7-2; J gene: TRBJ2-5; D gene: .; CDR3 DNA: TGTGCCAGCAGCCCTTATGGGGAGACCCAGTACTTC; CDR3 protein: CASSPYGETQYF
clone size: .; V gene: TRBV19; J gene: TRBJ1-1; D gene: .; CDR3 DNA: TGTGCCAGTTCTAATAACACGGAGATAGATGAAGCTTTCTTT; CDR3 protein: CASSNNTEIDEAFF
clone size: .; V gene: TRBV5-4; J gene: TRBJ2-1; D gene: TRBD2; CDR3 DNA: TGTGCCAGCAGCCGTCTAGCGGGAGAGGCCCATGAGCAGTTCTTC; CDR3 protein: CASSRLAGEAHEQFF
clone size: .; V gene: TRBV7-9; J gene: TRBJ1-5; D gene: .; CDR3 DNA: TGTGCCAGCACCGGGACCCGGGAAGAGCCCCAGCATTTT; CDR3 protein: CASTGTREEPQHF
clone size: .; V gene: TRBV6-2/TRBV6-3; J gene: TRBJ2-7; D gene: .; CDR3 DNA: TGTGCCAGCAGTTACGCTTCGGGCAGGATTTACGAGCAGTACTTC; CDR3 protein: CASSYASGRIYEQYF
clone size: .; V gene: TRBV5-1; J gene: TRBJ1-5; D gene: TRBD1; CDR3 DNA: TGCGCCAGCAGCCTAACGACAGGGGATAGCAATCAGCCCCAGCATTTT; CDR3 protein: CASSLTTGDSNQPQHF
clone size: .; V gene: TRBV30; J gene: TRBJ1-1; D gene: TRBD1; CDR3 DNA: TGTGCCTGGAGTGCAAAACAGGGGGGCAGGACTGAAGCTTTCTTT; CDR3 protein: CAWSAKQGGRTEAFF
clone size: .; V gene: TRBV5-6; J gene: TRBJ1-1; D gene: .; CDR3 DNA: TGTGCCAGCAGCTTAAACAGGAACACTGAAGCTTTCTTT; CDR3 protein: CASSLNRNTEAFF
clone size: .; V gene: TRBV15; J gene: TRBJ1-2; D gene: TRBD1; CDR3 DNA: TGTGCCACCAGCAGAGATTTAAGTCGGAGGACAGGCGCTCATGGCTACACCTTC; CDR3 protein: CATSRDLSRRTGAHGYTF
clone size: .; V gene: TRBV30; J gene: TRBJ2-7; D gene: .; CDR3 DNA: TGTGCTTCTGACATTCCGCTTTCCTACGAGCAGTACTTC; CDR3 protein: CASDIPLSYEQYF
clone size: .; V gene: TRBV7-8; J gene: TRBJ1-6; D gene: .; CDR3 DNA: TGTGCCAGCAGCTTAGCGCTCTGGGACAATTCACCCCTCCACTTT; CDR3 protein: CASSLALWDNSPLHF
clone size: .; V gene: TRBV6-5; J gene: TRBJ1-5; D gene: .; CDR3 DNA: TGTGCCAGCAGCCAGAACAGGGATCAGCCCCAGCATTTT; CDR3 protein: CASSQNRDQPQHF
clone size: .; V gene: TRBV5-4; J gene: TRBJ2-1; D gene: .; CDR3 DNA: TGTGCCAGCAGCTCTGGGGGGATAAACAATGAGCAGTTCTTC; CDR3 protein: CASSSGGINNEQFF
clone size: .; V gene: TRBV9; J gene: TRBJ2-2; D gene: .; CDR3 DNA: TGTGCCAGCAGCCGGACCATCGGGACCGGGGAGCTGTTTTTT; CDR3 protein: CASSRTIGTGELFF
clone size: .; V gene: TRBV3-1/TRBV3-2; J gene: TRBJ1-1; D gene: .; CDR3 DNA: TGTGCCAGCAGCCACCCCGGGACCGCACTTTTCTTT; CDR3 protein: CASSHPGTALFF
clone size: .; V gene: TRBV29-1; J gene: TRBJ1-1; D gene: .; CDR3 DNA: TGCAGCGTTGAATCGGGGGTAGGGAACACTGAAGCTTTCTTT; CDR3 protein: CSVESGVGNTEAFF
clone size: .; V gene: TRBV5-1; J gene: TRBJ1-6; D gene: .; CDR3 DNA: TGCGCCAGCAGACTACTTCTAACAGGGAGCTCCTATAATTCACCCCTCCACTTT; CDR3 protein: CASRLLLTGSSYNSPLHF
clone size: .; V gene: TRBV7-2; J gene: TRBJ1-2; D gene: TRBD1; CDR3 DNA: TGTGCCAGCAGCCTCCAGGGGGCGCTGGGCTACACCTTC; CDR3 protein: CASSLQGALGYTF
clone size: .; V gene: TRBV29-1; J gene: TRBJ1-2; D gene: .; CDR3 DNA: TGCAGCGTTGGACACAACTTAAACTATGGCTACACCTTC; CDR3 protein: CSVGHNLNYGYTF
clone size: .; V gene: TRBV27; J gene: TRBJ2-1; D gene: .; CDR3 DNA: TGTGCCACCTGGGGTAGCTCCTACAATGAGCAGTTCTTC; CDR3 protein: CATWGSSYNEQFF
clone size: .; V gene: TRBV9; J gene: TRBJ2-1; D gene: .; CDR3 DNA: TGTGCCAGCAGCTTAAAATACAATGAGCAGTTCTTC; CDR3 protein: CASSLKYNEQFF
clone size: .; V gene: TRBV2; J gene: TRBJ1-3; D gene: .; CDR3 DNA: TGTGCCAGCAGTGAAGGGCGGTTCTCTGGAAACACCATATATTTT; CDR3 protein: CASSEGRFSGNTIYF
clone size: .; V gene: TRBV5-6; J gene: TRBJ1-1; D gene: .; CDR3 DNA: TGTGCCAGCAGCTTGGTAGCGGTCAGCTGGAACACTGAAGCTTTCTTT; CDR3 protein: CASSLVAVSWNTEAFF
clone size: once; V gene: TRBV18; J gene: TRBJ1-4; D gene: .; CDR3 DNA: TGTGCCAGCTCCATGTCGGTCCGCGGAGCTAATGAAAAACTGTTTTTT; CDR3 protein: CASSMSVRGANEKLFF
clone size: .; V gene: TRBV5-1; J gene: TRBJ2-5; D gene: TRBD2; CDR3 DNA: TGCGCCAGCAGCTATACCGGGACTAGGAGGCAGACCCAGTACTTC; CDR3 protein: CASSYTGTRRQTQYF
clone size: .; V gene: TRBV4-2; J gene: TRBJ2-2; D gene: TRBD2; CDR3 DNA: TGTGCCAGCAGCCCCCAGGCGGGAGGCACCGGGGAGCTGTTTTTT; CDR3 protein: CASSPQAGGTGELFF
clone size: .; V gene: TRBV24-1; J gene: TRBJ1-1; D gene: .; CDR3 DNA: TGTGCCACCTCTGCTACCGGTACTGAAGCTTTCTTT; CDR3 protein: CATSATGTEAFF
clone size: .; V gene: TRBV28; J gene: TRBJ2-7; D gene: TRBD2; CDR3 DNA: TGTGCCAGCAGGAAGGTAGCGGGACGACCATCCTACGAGCAGTACTTC; CDR3 protein: CASRKVAGRPSYEQYF
clone size: .; V gene: TRBV18; J gene: TRBJ2-5; D gene: .; CDR3 DNA: TGTGCCAGCTCACCGATAGGGGGGGGGCCTCAAGAGACCCAGTACTTC; CDR3 protein: CASSPIGGGPQETQYF
clone size: .; V gene: TRBV14; J gene: TRBJ1-5; D gene: .; CDR3 DNA: TGTGCCAGCAGCCAAGGCCCCCCGGACAGCTATCAGCCCCAGCATTTT; CDR3 protein: CASSQGPPDSYQPQHF
clone size: few; V gene: TRBV6-5; J gene: TRBJ1-2; D gene: .; CDR3 DNA: TGTGCCAGCACCGAGGGTTGGCATGGCTACACCTTC; CDR3 protein: CASTEGWHGYTF
clone size: .; V gene: TRBV14; J gene: TRBJ2-6; D gene: .; CDR3 DNA: TGTGCCAGCAGCCAACGGACATCCGGGGCCAACGTCCTGACTTTC; CDR3 protein: CASSQRTSGANVLTF
clone size: .; V gene: TRBV5-1; J gene: TRBJ1-5; D gene: .; CDR3 DNA: TGCGCCAGCAGCTTGGAGGGGCCTCGGGGGCCCCAGCATTTT; CDR3 protein: CASSLEGPRGPQHF
clone size: .; V gene: TRBV27; J gene: TRBJ1-3; D gene: .; CDR3 DNA: TGTGCCAGCAGGATTTCTTCTGGAGCCAACTCTGGAAACACCATATATTTT; CDR3 protein: CASRISSGANSGNTIYF
clone size: .; V gene: TRBV30; J gene: TRBJ1-1; D gene: .; CDR3 DNA: TGTGCCTGGAGCGGGGGGTCTGAAGCTTTCTTT; CDR3 protein: CAWSGGSEAFF
clone size: once; V gene: TRBV7-9; J gene: TRBJ2-1; D gene: .; CDR3 DNA: TGTGCCAGCAGCTTCCCGGGGCTAGCCTCCGATGAGCAGTTCTTC; CDR3 protein: CASSFPGLASDEQFF
clone size: .; V gene: TRBV30; J gene: TRBJ1-2; D gene: .; CDR3 DNA: TGTGCCTGGAGTAAGAGATATGGCTACACCTTC; CDR3 protein: CAWSKRYGYTF
clone size: .; V gene: TRBV5-1; J gene: TRBJ2-1; D gene: .; CDR3 DNA: TGCGCCAGCAGCTTGGACGGGATGGGGCAGTTCTTC; CDR3 protein: CASSLDGMGQFF
clone size: .; V gene: TRBV6-5; J gene: TRBJ1-5; D gene: TRBD1; CDR3 DNA: TGTGCCAGCAGCCGGGGGACAGGGCGAAATCAGCCCCAGCATTTT; CDR3 protein: CASSRGTGRNQPQHF
clone size: .; V gene: TRBV11-2; J gene: TRBJ2-5; D gene: .; CDR3 DNA: TGTGCCAGCAGCCCCCCCTTCACTAGCACGCAAGAGACCCAGTACTTC; CDR3 protein: CASSPPFTSTQETQYF
clone size: .; V gene: TRBV7-2; J gene: TRBJ2-5; D gene: .; CDR3 DNA: TGTGCCAGCAGCCCTAGGGGCCTCGGCGGTCAAGAGACCCAGTACTTC; CDR3 protein: CASSPRGLGGQETQYF
clone size: .; V gene: TRBV29-1; J gene: TRBJ2-5; D gene: .; CDR3 DNA: TGCAGCGTTGGAGTCGGGAGTGAGACCCAGTACTTC; CDR3 protein: CSVGVGSETQYF
clone size: .; V gene: TRBV5-1; J gene: TRBJ1-2; D gene: .; CDR3 DNA: TGCGCCAGCAGCTTGGACCCGGGAGGCTACACCTTC; CDR3 protein: CASSLDPGGYTF
clone size: few; V gene: TRBV11-2; J gene: TRBJ2-5; D gene: .; CDR3 DNA: TGTGCCAGCAGCTCCTACGGCGGAAACCAAGAGACCCAGTACTTC; CDR3 protein: CASSSYGGNQETQYF
clone size: .; V gene: TRBV6-4; J gene: TRBJ2-3; D gene: .; CDR3 DNA: TGTGCCAGCAGTGACAGGGGTTTTACGGATACGCAGTATTTT; CDR3 protein: CASSDRGFTDTQYF
clone size: once; V gene: TRBV11-2; J gene: TRBJ1-1; D gene: .; CDR3 DNA: TGTGCCAGCAGCTTATTTGGGGTAGACACTGAAGCTTTCTTT; CDR3 protein: CASSLFGVDTEAFF
clone size: .; V gene: TRBV5-1; J gene: TRBJ1-1; D gene: .; CDR3 DNA: TGCGCCAGCAGCGGGGGACGGGCGAACACTGAAGCTTTCTTT; CDR3 protein: CASSGGRANTEAFF
clone size: .; V gene: TRBV11-2; J gene: TRBJ2-2; D gene: .; CDR3 DNA: TGTGCCAGCAGCTCCTACTTAGCCGGGGAGCTGTTTTTT; CDR3 protein: CASSSYLAGELFF
clone size: .; V gene: TRBV6-2/TRBV6-3; J gene: TRBJ1-5; D gene: TRBD1; CDR3 DNA: TGTGCCAGCAGTTCGGACAGGCGTCAGCCCCAGCATTTT; CDR3 protein: CASSSDRRQPQHF
clone size: once; V gene: TRBV10-2; J gene: TRBJ1-1; D gene: .; CDR3 DNA: TGCGCCAGCAGTGATTTCAGGGTGAACACTGAAGCTTTCTTT; CDR3 protein: CASSDFRVNTEAFF
clone size: few; V gene: TRBV7-9; J gene: TRBJ2-3; D gene: .; CDR3 DNA: TGTGCCAGCAGCGCAAACAGAGATACGCAGTATTTT; CDR3 protein: CASSANRDTQYF
clone size: .; V gene: TRBV27; J gene: TRBJ2-2; D gene: TRBD2; CDR3 DNA: TGTGCCAGCAGTTTATACACTAGCGGGAACACCGGGGAGCTGTTTTTT; CDR3 protein: CASSLYTSGNTGELFF
clone size: .; V gene: TRBV18; J gene: TRBJ2-2; D gene: TRBD1; CDR3 DNA: TGTGCCAGCTCACCCAGACAGGGCGAGGTCACCGGGGAGCTGTTTTTT; CDR3 protein: CASSPRQGEVTGELFF